This T cell receptor (beta chain) was recovered during a study of identical twins. Overall study findings and caveats: Invariant MAIT and iNKT cells may have partly biased zero-insertion analyses.

TCRdb re-derived calls from the 5' RACE reads in MiXCR, one entry per CDR3 protein. Of about 530,000 distinct CDR3 sequences listed, 20% to 25% are singletons. V was pared by 0 bases and J by 3 bases, with 6 bases of the junction left unmatched. The V gene's germline CDR1 is DFQATT and CDR2 SNEGSKA (reference sequence). The CDR3 covers 16 residues. In this sample, this clonotype turned up a few times. Antigen unknown. A further study also used this sample, focusing on yellow fever vaccine responses in identical twins.

The sequencing sample was made of CD4+ T cells sorted from blood. The rearrangement links TRBV20-1 to TRBJ2-5; 11 bases match TRBD2. This receptor was identified in a woman between 18 and 29 years old in good health. The CDR3 nucleotides read TGCAGTGCTAGAGAACTAGGACTAGCGGGCAAAGAGACCCAGTACTTC. It specifies CSARELGLAGKETQYF.